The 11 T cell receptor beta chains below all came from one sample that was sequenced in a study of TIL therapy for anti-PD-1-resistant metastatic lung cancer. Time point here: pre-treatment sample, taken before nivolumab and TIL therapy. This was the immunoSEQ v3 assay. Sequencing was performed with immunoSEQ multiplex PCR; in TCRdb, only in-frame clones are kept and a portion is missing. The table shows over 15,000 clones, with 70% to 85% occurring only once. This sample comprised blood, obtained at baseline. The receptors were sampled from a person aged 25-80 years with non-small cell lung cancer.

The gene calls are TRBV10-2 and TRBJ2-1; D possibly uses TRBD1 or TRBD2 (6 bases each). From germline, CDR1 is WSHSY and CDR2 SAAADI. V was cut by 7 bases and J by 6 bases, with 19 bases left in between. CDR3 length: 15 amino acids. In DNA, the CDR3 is TGCGCCAGCATAGTAGGGGGGAACTACCGCAATGAGCAGTTCTTC. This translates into CASIVGGNYRNEQFF.

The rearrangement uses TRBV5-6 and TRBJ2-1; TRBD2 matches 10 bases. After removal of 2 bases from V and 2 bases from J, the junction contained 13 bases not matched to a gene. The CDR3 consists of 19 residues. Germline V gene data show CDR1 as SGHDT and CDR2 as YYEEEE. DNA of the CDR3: TGTGCCAGCAGCTTTCTGGGTTTCTCTAGCGGGGGCGCCTACAATGAGCAGTTCTTC. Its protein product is CASSFLGFSSGGAYNEQFF. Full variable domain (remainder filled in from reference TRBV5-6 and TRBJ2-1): DAGVTQSPTHLIKTRGQQVTLRCSPKSGHDTVSWYQQALGQGPQFIFQYYEEEERQRGNFPDRFSGHQFPNYSSELNVNALLLGDSALYLCASSFLGFSSGGAYNEQFFGPGTRLTVL.

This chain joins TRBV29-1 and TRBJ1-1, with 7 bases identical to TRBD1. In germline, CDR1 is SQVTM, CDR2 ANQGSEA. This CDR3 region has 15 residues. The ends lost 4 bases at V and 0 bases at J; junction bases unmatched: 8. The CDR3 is CSVVQEDRMNTEAFF. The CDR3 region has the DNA TGCAGCGTTGTCCAAGAGGACAGGATGAACACTGAAGCTTTCTTT.

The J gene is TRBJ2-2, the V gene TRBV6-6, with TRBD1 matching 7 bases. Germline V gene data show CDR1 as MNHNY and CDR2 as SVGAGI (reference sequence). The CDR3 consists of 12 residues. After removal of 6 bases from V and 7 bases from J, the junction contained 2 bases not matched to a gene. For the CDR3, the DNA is TGTGCCAGCAGGCGACAGGGCGGGGAGCTGTTTTTT. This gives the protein CASRRQGGELFF.

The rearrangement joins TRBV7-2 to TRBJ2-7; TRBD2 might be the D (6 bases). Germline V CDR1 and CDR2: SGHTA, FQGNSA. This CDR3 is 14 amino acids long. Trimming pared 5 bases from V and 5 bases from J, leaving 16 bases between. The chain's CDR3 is CASSVPGLSDEQYF. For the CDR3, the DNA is TGTGCCAGCAGCGTGCCGGGACTGAGTGACGAGCAGTACTTC. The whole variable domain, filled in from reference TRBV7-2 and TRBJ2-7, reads GAGVSQSPSNKVTEKGKDVELRCDPISGHTALYWYRQSLGQGLEFLIYFQGNSAPDKSGLPSDRFSAERTGGSVSTLTIQRTQQEDSAVYLCASSVPGLSDEQYFGPGTRLTVT.

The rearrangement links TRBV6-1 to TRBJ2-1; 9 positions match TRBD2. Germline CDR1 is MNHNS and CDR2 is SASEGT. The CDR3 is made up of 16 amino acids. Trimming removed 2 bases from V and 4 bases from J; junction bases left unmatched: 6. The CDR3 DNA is TGTGCCAGCAGTGAACATAGCGGGGGTACTTACAATGAGCAGTTCTTC. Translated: CASSEHSGGTYNEQFF.

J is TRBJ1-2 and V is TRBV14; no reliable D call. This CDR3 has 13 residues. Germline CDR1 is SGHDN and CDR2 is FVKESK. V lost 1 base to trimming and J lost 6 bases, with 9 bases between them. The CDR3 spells CASSQAGVHGYTF. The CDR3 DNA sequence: TGTGCCAGCAGCCAAGCCGGGGTCCATGGCTACACCTTC.

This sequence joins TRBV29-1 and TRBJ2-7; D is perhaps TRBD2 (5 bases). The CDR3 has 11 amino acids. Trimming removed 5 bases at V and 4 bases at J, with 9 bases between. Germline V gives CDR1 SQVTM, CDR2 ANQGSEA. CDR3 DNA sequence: TGCAGCGTTTCGTCGGGGTACGAGCAGTACTTC. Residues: CSVSSGYEQYF.

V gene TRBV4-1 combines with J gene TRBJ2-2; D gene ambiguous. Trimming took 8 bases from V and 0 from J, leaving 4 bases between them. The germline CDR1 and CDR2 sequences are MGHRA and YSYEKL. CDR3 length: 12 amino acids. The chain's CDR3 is CASGANTGELFF. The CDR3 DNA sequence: TGCGCCAGCGGGGCGAACACCGGGGAGCTGTTTTTT.

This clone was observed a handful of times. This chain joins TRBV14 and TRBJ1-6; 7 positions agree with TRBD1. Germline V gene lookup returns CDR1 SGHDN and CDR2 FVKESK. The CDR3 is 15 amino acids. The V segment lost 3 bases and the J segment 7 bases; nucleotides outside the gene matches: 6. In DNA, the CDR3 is TGTGCCAGCAGCCAGAGACAGGGACGAAATTCACCCCTCCACTTT. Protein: CASSQRQGRNSPLHF.

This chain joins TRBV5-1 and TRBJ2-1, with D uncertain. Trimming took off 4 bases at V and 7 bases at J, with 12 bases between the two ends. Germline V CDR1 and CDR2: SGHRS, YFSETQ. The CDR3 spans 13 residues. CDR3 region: CASSEPPGNEQFF. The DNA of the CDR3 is TGCGCCAGCAGCGAACCACCCGGGAATGAGCAGTTCTTC.